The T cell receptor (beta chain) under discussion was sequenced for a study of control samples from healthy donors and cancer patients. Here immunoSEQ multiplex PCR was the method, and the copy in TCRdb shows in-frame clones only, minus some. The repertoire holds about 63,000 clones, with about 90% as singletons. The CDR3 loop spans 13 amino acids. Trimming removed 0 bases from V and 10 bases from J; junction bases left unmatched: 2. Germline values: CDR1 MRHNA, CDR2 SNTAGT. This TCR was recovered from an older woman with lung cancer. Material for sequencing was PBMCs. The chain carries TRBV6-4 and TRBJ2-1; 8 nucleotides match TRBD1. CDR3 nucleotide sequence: TGTGCCAGCAGTGACTCCGACAGGGGAGAGCAGTTCTTC. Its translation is CASSDSDRGEQFF.